The entry that follows covers one T cell receptor beta chain sequence. Its antigen is currently unknown. The sample comes from a study of CD8 T cells in ankylosing spondylitis. Quantitative molecular-barcoded 5'-RACE generated the TCR beta libraries. TCRdb used MiXCR to reprocess the 5' RACE reads, holding one entry per CDR3 protein. The table records 80,000 to 100,000 distinct CDR3 sequences, about 8.5% of them present only once. V gave up 5 bases and J gave up 3 bases, with 7 bases separating them. This CDR3 is 13 amino acids long. Germline V gene data show CDR1 as MGHDK and CDR2 as SYGVNS. Study-wide results and caveats: Ankylosing spondylitis blood seemed to carry a telltale TCR beta motif made of eight or nine highly homologous variants.

The source is a male donor with ankylosing spondylitis or in good health (not recorded which). J is TRBJ2-2 and V is TRBV25-1; D is unclear. Sequences were obtained from blood, either unsorted or a sorted T cell fraction (not recorded which). This chain's CDR3 is CASSNRYTGELFF. CDR3 nucleotide sequence: TGTGCCAGCAGTAACAGATACACCGGGGAGCTGTTTTTT.